This is a list of T cell receptor beta chains from one sample in a study of CD8 T cells in Susac syndrome. Using its own MiXCR run on the immunoSEQ multiplex PCR reads, TCRdb lists one record per CDR3 protein. The sample shows 250,000 to 300,000 distinct CDR3 sequences, 85% of them seen only once. The sequencing input was CD8+ T cells from PBMCs. The receptors here all came from a human donor with multiple sclerosis. Each CDR3 is given with its conserved first and last residue. Fields, in order: D gene, clone size, V gene, J gene, CDR3 protein, CDR3 DNA. D genes are given only for firm matches. Where a row states a size, it is once, few, many or the class of an expanded clone; other rows omit it.

d_gene: TRBD1
abundance: .
v_gene: TRBV7-9
j_gene: TRBJ2-1
CDR3aa: CASSFYRGSYNEQFF
CDR3nt: TGTGCCAGCAGCTTTTACAGGGGATCCTACAATGAGCAGTTCTTC

d_gene: TRBD1
abundance: .
v_gene: TRBV27
j_gene: TRBJ2-1
CDR3aa: CASSLSPGTDVWNEQFF
CDR3nt: TGTGCCAGCAGTTTATCTCCCGGGACAGATGTGTGGAATGAGCAGTTCTTC

d_gene: .
abundance: .
v_gene: TRBV29-1
j_gene: TRBJ2-7
CDR3aa: CSARGSANEQYF
CDR3nt: TGCAGCGCGAGGGGCTCCGCCAACGAGCAGTACTTC

d_gene: .
abundance: .
v_gene: TRBV20-1
j_gene: TRBJ2-7
CDR3aa: CSARAISPDYEQYF
CDR3nt: TGCAGTGCTAGAGCCATTAGCCCCGACTACGAGCAGTACTTC

d_gene: .
abundance: .
v_gene: TRBV5-8
j_gene: TRBJ2-3
CDR3aa: CASSHRAIVGTDTQYF
CDR3nt: TGTGCCAGCAGCCACAGGGCTATAGTTGGGACAGATACGCAGTATTTT

d_gene: .
abundance: .
v_gene: TRBV5-4
j_gene: TRBJ1-5
CDR3aa: CASSLGGASQPQHF
CDR3nt: TGTGCCAGCAGCTTGGGGGGGGCAAGTCAGCCCCAGCATTTT

d_gene: TRBD2
abundance: .
v_gene: TRBV14
j_gene: TRBJ2-7
CDR3aa: CASSLAGGASEQYF
CDR3nt: TGTGCCAGCAGTTTAGCGGGAGGAGCTAGCGAGCAGTACTTC

d_gene: .
abundance: .
v_gene: TRBV7-2
j_gene: TRBJ2-2
CDR3aa: CASSLELGQTTGELFF
CDR3nt: TGTGCCAGCAGCCTAGAATTGGGACAAACAACCGGGGAGCTGTTTTTT

d_gene: TRBD1
abundance: .
v_gene: TRBV20-1
j_gene: TRBJ2-1
CDR3aa: CSARVPGTETYNEQFF
CDR3nt: TGCAGTGCTAGAGTACCCGGGACAGAAACCTACAATGAGCAGTTCTTC

d_gene: .
abundance: .
v_gene: TRBV7-6
j_gene: TRBJ1-2
CDR3aa: CASSSGTSANYGYTF
CDR3nt: TGTGCCAGCAGCTCCGGGACAAGCGCTAACTATGGCTACACCTTC

d_gene: .
abundance: .
v_gene: TRBV7-9
j_gene: TRBJ2-5
CDR3aa: CASSLAGTYQETQYF
CDR3nt: TGTGCCAGCAGCTTAGCGGGAACGTACCAAGAGACCCAGTACTTC

d_gene: .
abundance: few
v_gene: TRBV12-3/TRBV12-4
j_gene: TRBJ1-5
CDR3aa: CASSWDKAAQPQHF
CDR3nt: TGTGCCAGCAGTTGGGACAAGGCGGCTCAGCCCCAGCATTTT

d_gene: .
abundance: .
v_gene: TRBV6-5
j_gene: TRBJ2-5
CDR3aa: CASSYLGGTQETQYF
CDR3nt: TGTGCCAGCAGTTATCTCGGGGGGACACAAGAGACCCAGTACTTC

d_gene: .
abundance: .
v_gene: TRBV4-1
j_gene: TRBJ1-3
CDR3aa: CASSYRATAENTIYF
CDR3nt: TGCGCCAGCAGTTACAGGGCTACCGCTGAAAACACCATATATTTT

d_gene: .
abundance: .
v_gene: TRBV4-1
j_gene: TRBJ2-3
CDR3aa: CASSHWDGGTDTQYF
CDR3nt: TGCGCCAGCAGCCACTGGGACGGAGGCACAGATACGCAGTATTTT

d_gene: TRBD2
abundance: .
v_gene: TRBV2
j_gene: TRBJ2-1
CDR3aa: CASSEALAGVGNEQFF
CDR3nt: TGTGCCAGCAGTGAGGCGCTAGCGGGGGTGGGGAATGAGCAGTTCTTC

d_gene: .
abundance: .
v_gene: TRBV6-5
j_gene: TRBJ1-5
CDR3aa: CASSYGGPSEDQPQHF
CDR3nt: TGTGCCAGCAGTTACGGGGGGCCCTCGGAAGATCAGCCCCAGCATTTT

d_gene: .
abundance: .
v_gene: TRBV30
j_gene: TRBJ2-5
CDR3aa: CAWGRGDAPESGLHETQYF
CDR3nt: TGTGCCTGGGGGCGAGGTGACGCGCCCGAGAGTGGCTTACACGAGACCCAGTACTTC

d_gene: .
abundance: few
v_gene: TRBV7-9
j_gene: TRBJ2-7
CDR3aa: CASSLGGTGWEQYF
CDR3nt: TGTGCCAGCAGCTTAGGGGGCACGGGCTGGGAGCAGTACTTC

d_gene: TRBD1
abundance: .
v_gene: TRBV29-1
j_gene: TRBJ1-1
CDR3aa: CSVSRGPEAFF
CDR3nt: TGCAGCGTTTCAAGGGGGCCTGAAGCTTTCTTT

d_gene: TRBD2
abundance: .
v_gene: TRBV27
j_gene: TRBJ2-1
CDR3aa: CASSAPPLRLAGDNEQFF
CDR3nt: TGTGCCAGCAGTGCCCCCCCCCTCAGGCTAGCGGGAGACAATGAGCAGTTCTTC

d_gene: .
abundance: few
v_gene: TRBV6-1
j_gene: TRBJ2-1
CDR3aa: CASSLRGRGDNEQFF
CDR3nt: TGTGCCAGCAGTCTCCGGGGACGAGGCGACAATGAGCAGTTCTTC

d_gene: .
abundance: once
v_gene: TRBV30
j_gene: TRBJ1-1
CDR3aa: CAWSVLGAGLTEAFF
CDR3nt: TGTGCCTGGAGTGTACTGGGTGCAGGGCTCACTGAAGCTTTCTTT

d_gene: .
abundance: .
v_gene: TRBV7-2
j_gene: TRBJ2-1
CDR3aa: CASSLSEYNEQFF
CDR3nt: TGTGCCAGCAGCTTATCGGAGTACAATGAGCAGTTCTTC

d_gene: TRBD1
abundance: .
v_gene: TRBV25-1
j_gene: TRBJ2-2
CDR3aa: CASSKRTGANTGELFF
CDR3nt: TGTGCCAGCAGTAAACGGACAGGGGCAAACACCGGGGAGCTGTTTTTT

d_gene: TRBD1
abundance: .
v_gene: TRBV20-1
j_gene: TRBJ2-7
CDR3aa: CSARDRDRGLYEQYF
CDR3nt: TGCAGTGCTAGAGATCGGGACAGGGGGCTCTACGAGCAGTACTTC